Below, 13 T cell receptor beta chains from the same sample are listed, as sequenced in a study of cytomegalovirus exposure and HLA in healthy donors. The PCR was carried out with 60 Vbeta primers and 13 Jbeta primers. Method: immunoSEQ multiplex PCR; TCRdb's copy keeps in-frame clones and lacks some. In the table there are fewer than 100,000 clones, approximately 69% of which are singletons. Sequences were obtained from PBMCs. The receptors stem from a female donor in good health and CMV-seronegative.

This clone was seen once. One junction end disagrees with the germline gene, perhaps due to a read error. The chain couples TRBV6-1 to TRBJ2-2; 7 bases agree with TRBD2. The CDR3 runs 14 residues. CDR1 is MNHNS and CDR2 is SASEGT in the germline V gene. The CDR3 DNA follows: TGTGCCAGCAGGGAAGCGGGGCTCACCGGGGAGCTGTTTTTT. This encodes CASREAGLTGELFF.

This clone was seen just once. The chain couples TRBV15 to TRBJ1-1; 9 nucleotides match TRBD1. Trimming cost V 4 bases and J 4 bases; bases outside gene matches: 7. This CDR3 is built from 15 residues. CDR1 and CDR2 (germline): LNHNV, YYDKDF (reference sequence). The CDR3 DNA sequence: TGTGCCACCAGCAACGACAGGGGGTGGATCACTGAAGCTTTCTTT. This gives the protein CATSNDRGWITEAFF.

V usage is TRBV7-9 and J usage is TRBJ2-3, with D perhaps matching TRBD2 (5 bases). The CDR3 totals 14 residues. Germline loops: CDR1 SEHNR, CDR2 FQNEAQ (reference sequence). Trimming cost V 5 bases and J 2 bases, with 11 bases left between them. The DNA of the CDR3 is TGTGCCAGCAGCCGCGGACTGTCCACAGATACGCAGTATTTT. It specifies CASSRGLSTDTQYF.

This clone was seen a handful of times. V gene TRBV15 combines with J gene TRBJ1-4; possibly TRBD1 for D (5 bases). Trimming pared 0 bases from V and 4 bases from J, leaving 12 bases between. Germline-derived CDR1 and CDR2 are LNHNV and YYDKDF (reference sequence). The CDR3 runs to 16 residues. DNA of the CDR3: TGTGCCACCAGCAGAGATCGGCGACAGTTTAATGAAAAACTGTTTTTT. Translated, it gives CATSRDRRQFNEKLFF.

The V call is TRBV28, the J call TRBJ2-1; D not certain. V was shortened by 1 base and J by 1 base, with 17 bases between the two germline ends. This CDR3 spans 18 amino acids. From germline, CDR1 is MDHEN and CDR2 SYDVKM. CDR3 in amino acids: CASSLFFEVRVSYNEQFF. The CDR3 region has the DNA TGTGCCAGCAGTTTATTTTTTGAGGTACGGGTATCCTACAATGAGCAGTTCTTC.

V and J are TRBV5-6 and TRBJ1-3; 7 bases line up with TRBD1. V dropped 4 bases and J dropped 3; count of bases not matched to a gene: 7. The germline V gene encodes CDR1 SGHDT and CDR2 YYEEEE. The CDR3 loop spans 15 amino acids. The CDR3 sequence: CASSGDSSNGNTIYF. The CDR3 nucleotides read TGTGCCAGCAGCGGGGACAGCAGCAATGGAAACACCATATATTTT.

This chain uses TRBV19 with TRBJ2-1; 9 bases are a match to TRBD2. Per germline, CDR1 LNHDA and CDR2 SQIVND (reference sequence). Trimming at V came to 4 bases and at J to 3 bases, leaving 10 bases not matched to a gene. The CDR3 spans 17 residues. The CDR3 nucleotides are TGTGCCAGTAGTACAGGGGCGGGAGGGCCGTTCTACAATGAGCAGTTCTTC. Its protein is CASSTGAGGPFYNEQFF.

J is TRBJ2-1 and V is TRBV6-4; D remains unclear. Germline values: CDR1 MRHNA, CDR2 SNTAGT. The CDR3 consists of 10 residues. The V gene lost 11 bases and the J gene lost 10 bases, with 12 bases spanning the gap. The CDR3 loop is CAPGFKEQFF. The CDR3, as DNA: TGTGCCCCCGGGTTTAAAGAGCAGTTCTTC.

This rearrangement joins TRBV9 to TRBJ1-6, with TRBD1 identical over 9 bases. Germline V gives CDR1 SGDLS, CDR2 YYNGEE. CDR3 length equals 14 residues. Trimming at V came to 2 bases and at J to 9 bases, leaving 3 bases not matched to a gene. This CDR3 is CASSVRDRASPLHF. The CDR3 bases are TGTGCCAGCAGCGTCCGGGACAGGGCTTCACCCCTCCACTTT.

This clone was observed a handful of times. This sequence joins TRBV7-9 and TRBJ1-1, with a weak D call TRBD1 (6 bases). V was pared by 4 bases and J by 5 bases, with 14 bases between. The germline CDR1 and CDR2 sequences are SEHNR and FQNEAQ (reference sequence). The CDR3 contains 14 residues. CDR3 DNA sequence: TGTGCCAGCAGCTACAGGGAGCCTCTTACTGAAGCTTTCTTT. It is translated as CASSYREPLTEAFF.

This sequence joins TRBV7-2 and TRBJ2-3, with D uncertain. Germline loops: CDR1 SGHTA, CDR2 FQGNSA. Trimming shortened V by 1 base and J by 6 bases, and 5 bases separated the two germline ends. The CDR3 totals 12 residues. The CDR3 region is CASSLDWDTQYF. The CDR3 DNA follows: TGTGCCAGCAGCTTAGACTGGGATACGCAGTATTTT.

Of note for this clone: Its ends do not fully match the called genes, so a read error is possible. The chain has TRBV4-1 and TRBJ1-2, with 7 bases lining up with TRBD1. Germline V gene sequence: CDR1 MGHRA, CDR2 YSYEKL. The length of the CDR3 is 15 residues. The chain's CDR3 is CASSQVQGANYGYTF. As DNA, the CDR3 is TGTGCCAGCAGCCAAGTCCAGGGGGCTAACTATGGCTACACCTTC.

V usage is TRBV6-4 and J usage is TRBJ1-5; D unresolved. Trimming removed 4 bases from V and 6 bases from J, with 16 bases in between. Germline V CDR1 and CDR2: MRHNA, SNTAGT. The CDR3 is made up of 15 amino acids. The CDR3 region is CASSAEGDLRQPQHF. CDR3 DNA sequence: TGTGCCAGCAGTGCGGAGGGAGACCTTCGTCAGCCCCAGCATTTT.